This TCR beta chain stems from a study of tumor and adjacent non-tumor tissue in lung cancer. This CDR3 is 14 amino acids long. This clonotype was recorded once. At one boundary the junction diverges from the germline segment, which might be a read error. The library came from three nested PCR rounds adapted from ARM-PCR protocols. One entry per CDR3 protein results from TCRdb running MiXCR on the multiplex PCR reads. The table records some 99,000 distinct CDR3 sequences, about 61% of them present only once. No cell sorting was done before RNA was extracted from the tissue. Distant lung tissue was collected more than 3 cm away from the tumor edge.

The sequencing sample was made of distant non-tumor lung tissue. The source of this sequence is a man in his fifties or sixties with non-small cell lung cancer. The chain joins TRBV12-3 or TRBV12-4 to TRBJ1-3; D ambiguous. In DNA form, the CDR3 reads TGTGCCACCAGTAATTTGGGAGGGAAAGACACCGTATATTTT. Its translation is CATSNLGGKDTVYF.